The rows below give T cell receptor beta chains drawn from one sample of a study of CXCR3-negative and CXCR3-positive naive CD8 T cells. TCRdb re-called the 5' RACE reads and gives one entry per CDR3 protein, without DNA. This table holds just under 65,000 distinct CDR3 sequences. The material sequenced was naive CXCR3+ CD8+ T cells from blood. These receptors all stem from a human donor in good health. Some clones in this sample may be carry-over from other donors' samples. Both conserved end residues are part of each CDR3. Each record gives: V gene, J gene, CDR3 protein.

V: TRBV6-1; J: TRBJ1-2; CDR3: CASSEWTGTYGYTF
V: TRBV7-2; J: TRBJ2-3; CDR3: CASSSDILLSTDTQYF
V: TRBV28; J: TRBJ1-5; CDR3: CASSFRGYLDSHITQPQHF
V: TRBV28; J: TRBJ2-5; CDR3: CASQTGIQETQYF
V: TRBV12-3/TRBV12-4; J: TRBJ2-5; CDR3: CASSEGTGIEETQYF
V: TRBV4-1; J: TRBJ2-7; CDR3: CASSQPGQDMYEQYF
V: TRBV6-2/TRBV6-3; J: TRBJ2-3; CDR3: CASSLLAGFTDTQYF
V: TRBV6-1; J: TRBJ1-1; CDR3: CASSDGGGSTEAFF
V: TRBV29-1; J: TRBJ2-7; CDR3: CSGHSGTGYSEQYF
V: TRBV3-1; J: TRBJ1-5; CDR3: CASSYAGQGIQPQHF
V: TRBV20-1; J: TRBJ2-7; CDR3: CSASAFGGQTYEQYF
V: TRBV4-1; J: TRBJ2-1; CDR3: CASSPTGQGHNEQFF